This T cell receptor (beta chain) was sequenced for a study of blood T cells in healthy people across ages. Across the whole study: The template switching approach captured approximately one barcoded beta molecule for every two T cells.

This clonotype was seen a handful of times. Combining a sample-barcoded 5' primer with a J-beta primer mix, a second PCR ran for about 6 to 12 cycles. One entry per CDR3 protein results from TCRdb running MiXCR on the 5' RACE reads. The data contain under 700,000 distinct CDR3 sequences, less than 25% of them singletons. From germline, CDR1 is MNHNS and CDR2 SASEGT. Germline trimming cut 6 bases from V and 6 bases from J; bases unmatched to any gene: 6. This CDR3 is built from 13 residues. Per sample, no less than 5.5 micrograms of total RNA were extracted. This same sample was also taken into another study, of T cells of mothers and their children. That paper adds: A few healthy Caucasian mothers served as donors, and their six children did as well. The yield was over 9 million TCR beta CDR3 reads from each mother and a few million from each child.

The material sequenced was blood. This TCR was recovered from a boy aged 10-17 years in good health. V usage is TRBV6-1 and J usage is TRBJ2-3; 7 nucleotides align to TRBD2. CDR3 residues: CASRLAPGDTQYF. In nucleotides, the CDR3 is TGTGCCAGCAGACTAGCGCCCGGGGATACGCAGTATTTT.